One sample yielded the 11 T cell receptor beta chains listed below, sequenced in a study of vaccination and CD4 T cells after COVID-19. Treatment meaning: roughly 10-day PBMC culture with coronavirus spike peptide pools or control peptides (ViraFEST assay). Their antigens remain unidentified. Cultured CD4+ T cells had their DNA profiled by the Oncomine TCR Beta short-read assay. TCRdb analysed the PCR reads with MiXCR anew, one entry per CDR3 protein. The sample includes roughly 10,000 distinct CDR3 sequences, roughly three fifths of them seen just once. The sample comprised CD4+ T cells from blood, cultured in vitro. The receptors come from a human donor who had recovered from COVID-19.

This clonotype was detected a few times. V usage is TRBV28 and J usage is TRBJ2-7; 8 nucleotides agree with TRBD2. The CDR3 is 15 residues long. Trimming at V came to 6 bases and at J to 0 bases, leaving 7 bases not matched to a gene. Germline loops: CDR1 MDHEN, CDR2 SYDVKM. CDR3 amino acids: CASSPGGRSSYEQYF. The CDR3 DNA sequence: TGTGCCAGCAGCCCGGGGGGGAGGAGCTCCTACGAGCAGTACTTC.

The V gene is TRBV27, the J gene TRBJ2-7; 13 positions match TRBD2. Germline CDR1 and CDR2: MNHEY and SMNVEV (reference sequence). The V segment lost 2 bases and the J segment 3 bases; nucleotides outside the gene matches: 7. The length of the CDR3 is 17 residues. The CDR3 sequence: CASSLPMRTSGGYEQYF. The DNA for the CDR3 is TGTGCCAGCAGTTTACCTATGAGGACTAGCGGGGGCTACGAGCAGTACTTC.

This clonotype has more than one count but fewer than ten. This chain links TRBV20-1 with TRBJ2-7; 7 nucleotides align to TRBD1. The germline gives CDR1 DFQATT, CDR2 SNEGSKA (reference sequence). The CDR3 spans 13 residues. V dropped 5 bases and J dropped 5; count of bases not matched to a gene: 9. The CDR3 sequence: CSAVEGGRDEQYF. The CDR3 DNA sequence: TGCAGTGCTGTAGAAGGGGGCAGGGACGAGCAGTACTTC.

The chain joins TRBV27 to TRBJ1-5; 10 positions agree with TRBD1. V was pared by 0 bases and J by 1 base, with 9 bases of the junction left unmatched. Per germline, CDR1 MNHEY and CDR2 SMNVEV (reference sequence). There are 19 residues in the CDR3. CDR3 sequence reads: CASSLSGTGALGSNQPQHF. DNA of the CDR3: TGTGCCAGCAGTTTATCCGGGACAGGGGCCCTGGGGAGCAATCAGCCCCAGCATTTT.

This clonotype turned up a few times. The rearrangement links TRBV6-5 to TRBJ2-5; 11 nucleotides match TRBD2. CDR1 MNHEY and CDR2 SVGAGI come from the germline V gene. CDR3 length equals 16 residues. V dropped 1 base and J dropped 2; count of bases not matched to a gene: 3. CDR3 residues: CASSYLLAGGQETQYF. CDR3 nucleotides: TGTGCCAGCAGTTACTTGCTAGCGGGGGGTCAAGAGACCCAGTACTTC.

V gene TRBV6-1 combines with J gene TRBJ2-2, with 10 bases aligning to TRBD1. This CDR3 region has 16 residues. V dropped 11 bases and J dropped 7; count of bases not matched to a gene: 16. Germline V CDR1 and CDR2: MNHNS, SASEGT. Written as DNA, the CDR3 is TGTGCCCCCCCCCGGACGGGACAGGGGTATGGCGGGGAGCTGTTTTTT. It is translated as CAPPRTGQGYGGELFF.

This clonotype has a handful of counts. This sequence joins TRBV6-2 or TRBV6-3 and TRBJ1-5, with 8 bases lining up with TRBD1. CDR1 and CDR2 (germline): MNHEY, SVGEGT. J was trimmed by 1 base and V by 6 bases; bases with no gene match: 5. The CDR3 has 15 amino acids. CDR3 loop: CASRSTGGSNQPQHF. DNA of the CDR3: TGTGCCAGCAGATCCACAGGGGGGAGCAATCAGCCCCAGCATTTT.

The chain links TRBV18 to TRBJ1-2; D is undetermined. Trimming cost V 3 bases and J 4 bases, with 12 bases left between them. Germline-derived CDR1 and CDR2 are KGHSH and LQKENI. This CDR3 spans 14 amino acids. The CDR3, as DNA: TGTGCCAGCTCACCTAACCCGTTCCTCTATGGCTACACCTTC. Protein: CASSPNPFLYGYTF.

By sample share, this clonotype is large. The chain joins TRBV29-1 to TRBJ1-2; weak D call: TRBD1 (5 bases). CDR1 SQVTM and CDR2 ANQGSEA come from the germline V gene. V dropped 3 bases and J dropped 8 bases, with 13 bases sitting between them. CDR3 size: 12 residues. CDR3 DNA sequence: TGCAGCGTTGACCGGGGGGAAGGAGGCTACACCTTC. Residues: CSVDRGEGGYTF.

The chain uses TRBV28 and TRBJ2-7, with D unclear. The ends were cut back, 1 base at V and 0 bases at J, with 4 bases in the middle. This CDR3 spans 13 amino acids. Germline values: CDR1 MDHEN, CDR2 SYDVKM. CDR3 DNA: TGTGCCAGCAGTTTATCGTACTCCTACGAGCAGTACTTC. Encoded protein: CASSLSYSYEQYF.

This CDR3 reads CAISGRDGPSYEQYF. DNA for the CDR3: TGTGCCATCAGTGGTCGGGACGGACCATCCTACGAGCAGTACTTC. The genes are TRBV10-3 and TRBJ2-7; D is perhaps TRBD1 or TRBD2 (5 bases each). The CDR3 runs 15 residues. With 4 bases removed from V and 1 base from J, the gap between germline ends came to 14 bases. CDR1 and CDR2 (germline): ENHRY, SYGVKD.